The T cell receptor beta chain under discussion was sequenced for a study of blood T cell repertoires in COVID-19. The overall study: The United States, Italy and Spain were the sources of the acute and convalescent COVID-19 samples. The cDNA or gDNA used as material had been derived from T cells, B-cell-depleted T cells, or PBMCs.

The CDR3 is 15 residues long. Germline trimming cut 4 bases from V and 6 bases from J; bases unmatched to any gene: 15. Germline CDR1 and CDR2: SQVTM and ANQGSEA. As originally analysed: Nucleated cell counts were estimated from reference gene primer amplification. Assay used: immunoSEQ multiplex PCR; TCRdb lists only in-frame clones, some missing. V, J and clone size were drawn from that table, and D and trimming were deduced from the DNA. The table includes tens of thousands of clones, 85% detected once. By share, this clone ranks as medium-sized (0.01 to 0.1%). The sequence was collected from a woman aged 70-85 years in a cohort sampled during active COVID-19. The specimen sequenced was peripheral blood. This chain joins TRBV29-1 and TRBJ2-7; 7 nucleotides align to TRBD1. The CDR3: CSVGLQGERLSEQYF. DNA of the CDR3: TGCAGCGTTGGGCTCCAGGGGGAACGGTTAAGCGAGCAGTACTTC.